A single sample gave rise to the 14 T cell receptor beta chains below, sequenced in a study of cytomegalovirus exposure and HLA in healthy donors. Primers included in the PCR were 60 Vbeta and 13 Jbeta primers. Using immunoSEQ multiplex PCR, the repertoire was profiled, and TCRdb retains in-frame clones only, with some absent. The sample has approximately 160,000 clones, approximately 85% seen once. Sequences were obtained from PBMCs. The receptors originated from a girl aged 10 to 17 in good health and CMV-seropositive.

This chain uses TRBV19 with TRBJ2-1, with D unresolved. The CDR3 is 13 amino acids. Deletions cut 3 bases from V and 4 bases from J, with 7 bases between. CDR1 and CDR2 (germline): LNHDA, SQIVND (reference sequence). The CDR3, as DNA: TGTGCCAGTAGTATGCTAGAATACAATGAGCAGTTCTTC. As protein: CASSMLEYNEQFF.

The chain uses TRBV19 and TRBJ2-7, with D perhaps TRBD1 (6 bases). Trimming removed 4 bases at V and 3 bases at J, with 13 bases between. CDR1 and CDR2 (germline): LNHDA, SQIVND (reference sequence). The CDR3 is 14 amino acids. The CDR3 DNA is TGTGCCAGTAGTAGGACAGCGACCGACTACGAGCAGTACTTC. Protein product: CASSRTATDYEQYF.

The rearrangement links TRBV6-5 to TRBJ2-7; D might be TRBD2 (5 bases). The length of the CDR3 is 14 residues. The germline V and J ends were trimmed by 6 bases and 6 bases, with 18 bases remaining between them. The germline CDR1 and CDR2 sequences are MNHEY and SVGAGI. The CDR3 is CASRPLRGNGEQYF. DNA for the CDR3: TGTGCCAGCAGGCCACTACGGGGAAACGGCGAGCAGTACTTC.

The chain joins TRBV15 to TRBJ2-7; D remains unclear. Germline-derived CDR1 and CDR2 are LNHNV and YYDKDF (reference sequence). There are 15 residues in the CDR3. The ends were cut back, 0 bases at V and 7 bases at J, with 16 bases in the middle. The chain's CDR3 is CATSREKQAGWEQYF. DNA for the CDR3: TGTGCCACCAGCAGAGAAAAGCAGGCCGGATGGGAGCAGTACTTC.

The rearrangement links TRBV27 to TRBJ1-6, with D possibly being TRBD1 (6 bases). This CDR3 is built from 16 residues. Germline CDR1 is MNHEY and CDR2 is SMNVEV (reference sequence). Trimming took 4 bases from V and 6 from J, leaving 16 bases between them. The CDR3 nucleotides read TGTGCCAGCAGTTCCCTCGAAGGGGGGGTTAATTCACCCCTCCACTTT. This encodes CASSSLEGGVNSPLHF.

The genes are TRBV7-8 and TRBJ1-2; D perhaps matches TRBD1 (5 bases). Trimming stripped 0 bases from V and 8 bases from J, with 10 bases between. Germline loops: CDR1 SGHVS, CDR2 FQNEAQ. The CDR3 runs to 13 residues. The CDR3: CASSLAGVNGYTF. DNA of the CDR3: TGTGCCAGCAGCTTAGCAGGGGTTAACGGCTACACCTTC.

This chain uses TRBV7-8 with TRBJ2-1, with 8 nucleotides matching TRBD1. The CDR3 has 16 amino acids. J gave up 4 bases and V 0 bases, and 5 bases lay outside the gene matches. Looked up from germline, CDR1 is SGHVS and CDR2 is FQNEAQ. The CDR3 nucleotides are TGTGCCAGCAGCTTAGCCCGGACAGGGCCATACAATGAGCAGTTCTTC. It encodes CASSLARTGPYNEQFF. The whole variable domain, filled in from reference TRBV7-8 and TRBJ2-1, reads GAGVSQSPRYKVAKRGQDVALRCDPISGHVSLFWYQQALGQGPEFLTYFQNEAQLDKSGLPSDRFFAERPEGSVSTLKIQRTQQEDSAVYLCASSLARTGPYNEQFFGPGTRLTVL.

V and J are TRBV13 and TRBJ2-1, with D perhaps TRBD2 (5 bases). V was shortened by 5 bases and J by 3 bases, with 8 bases between the two germline ends. CDR1 and CDR2 (germline): PRHDT, FYEKMQ (reference sequence). This CDR3 has 13 residues. This CDR3 is CASSPRGYNEQFF. CDR3 coding DNA: TGTGCCAGCAGCCCCCGGGGCTACAATGAGCAGTTCTTC.

This chain links TRBV6-5 with TRBJ2-6, with D maybe TRBD1 (6 bases). The germline gives CDR1 MNHEY, CDR2 SVGAGI. V shed 2 bases and J shed 2 bases, with 7 bases lying between them. This CDR3 contains 15 residues. The CDR3 coding sequence is TGTGCCAGCAGTTACGAGGGGGCTGGGGCCAACGTCCTGACTTTC. Translating it yields CASSYEGAGANVLTF.

The rearrangement uses TRBV5-6 and TRBJ1-6; D is uncertain. This CDR3 is built from 15 residues. The germline gives CDR1 SGHDT, CDR2 YYEEEE. The V end lost 4 bases, the J end lost 9 bases, and 17 bases lay between the germline ends. CDR3 nucleotide sequence: TGTGCCAGCAGCAAGAGACTCTCCCCTAGTTCACCCCTCCACTTT. As protein: CASSKRLSPSSPLHF. The complete variable domain, with remaining parts taken from reference TRBV5-6 and TRBJ1-6, reads DAGVTQSPTHLIKTRGQQVTLRCSPKSGHDTVSWYQQALGQGPQFIFQYYEEEERQRGNFPDRFSGHQFPNYSSELNVNALLLGDSALYLCASSKRLSPSSPLHFGNGTRLTVT.

This clone appeared once. The chain has TRBV11-3 and TRBJ2-7, with D perhaps matching TRBD2 (5 bases). The CDR3 is 13 residues long. Germline CDR1 is SGHNT and CDR2 is YENEEA. V lost 5 bases, J lost 4 bases, and 12 bases lay in between. The CDR3 DNA sequence: TGTGCCAGCAGCCTCGGGGAACTTTACGAGCAGTACTTC. Translation: CASSLGELYEQYF.

The V gene is TRBV7-5, the J gene TRBJ1-1; the table's D call, TRBD1, has no DNA check behind it. TRBV7-5 is recorded as a pseudogene. The CDR3 has 15 amino acids. CDR3 in DNA: TGTGCCAGAAGCTTTGTCAGGGGGGACTCCACTGAAGCTTTCTTT. Translating it yields CARSFVRGDSTEAFF.

The chain recombines TRBV7-2 with TRBJ2-7; TRBD1 matches 7 bases. J lost 3 bases, V lost 3 bases, and 2 bases had no gene match. The CDR3 totals 13 residues. Looked up from germline, CDR1 is SGHTA and CDR2 is FQGNSA. Here the CDR3 reads CASSLGQYYEQYF. CDR3 DNA: TGTGCCAGCAGCTTGGGACAGTACTACGAGCAGTACTTC.

The chain carries TRBV4-1 and TRBJ1-1, with a tentative D call TRBD1 (5 bases). The CDR3 runs 11 residues. Germline CDR1 MGHRA, CDR2 YSYEKL. With 8 bases removed from V and 6 bases from J, the gap between germline ends came to 10 bases. This CDR3 reads CASSRGAEAFF. CDR3 DNA: TGCGCCAGCTCACGGGGGGCTGAAGCTTTCTTT.